This T cell receptor (beta chain) emerged from a study of T cell responses to AZD1222 COVID-19 vaccine. Generated by immunoSEQ multiplex PCR, the TCRdb table keeps only in-frame clones and is missing some. The data show about 53,000 clones, roughly 80% seen once. The CDR3 is 15 amino acids. V was clipped by 7 bases and J by 1 base, with 14 bases between them. Germline CDR1 reads SGHRS; CDR2 reads YFSETQ. This receptor was obtained from an adult in good health. This chain links TRBV5-1 with TRBJ2-2; D may be TRBD1 or TRBD2 (5 bases each). Sequenced here: peripheral blood, sampled on day 0 of AZD1222 vaccination. The CDR3 loop reads CASGTGTVNTGELFF. In DNA form, the CDR3 reads TGCGCCAGCGGGACGGGCACCGTGAACACCGGGGAGCTGTTTTTT.